This is a list of T cell receptor beta chains from one sample in a study of graft-versus-host responses after intestinal transplantation. These TCRs' antigens remain unknown. Measured with immunoSEQ multiplex PCR; TCRdb has only the in-frame clones, and not every one. Counted here are roughly 100,000 clones, under 95% occurring once; the ten biggest clones make up 1% to 1.5%. Sequencing used unstimulated CD8+ T cells sorted from spleen or lymph node cells, obtained before intestinal transplant. These receptors originate from a human donor who received an intestinal transplant. CDR3s include the opening cysteine and the closing phenylalanine or tryptophan. A D gene is named only where the DNA matches it firmly. A row's size may be missing; if present it is once, few, many or a size class.

D gene | J gene | clone size | V gene | CDR3 protein | CDR3 DNA
TRBD1 | TRBJ2-5 | . | TRBV7-2 | CASSTVGGVETQYF | TGTGCCAGCAGCACCGTAGGGGGCGTAGAGACCCAGTACTTC
. | TRBJ2-5 | . | TRBV19 | CASSRVHQETQYF | TGTGCCAGTAGTAGGGTGCACCAAGAGACCCAGTACTTC
TRBD1 | TRBJ2-7 | . | TRBV10-2 | CASSDPTGDPHEQYF | TGCGCCAGCAGTGACCCGACAGGGGATCCCCACGAGCAGTACTTC
. | TRBJ2-3 | . | TRBV2 | CASSEEGMGAGQVTDTQYF | TGTGCCAGCAGTGAAGAGGGCATGGGGGCGGGGCAAGTCACAGATACGCAGTATTTT
. | TRBJ1-3 | few | TRBV5-6 | CASRVGPGNTIYF | TGTGCCAGCAGGGTAGGGCCCGGAAACACCATATATTTT
. | TRBJ1-3 | . | TRBV9 | CASSAGGQSSSGNTIYF | TGTGCCAGCAGCGCCGGCGGCCAGTCGAGCTCTGGAAACACCATATATTTT
. | TRBJ2-7 | . | TRBV27 | CASSSQGYEQYF | TGTGCCAGCAGTTCCCAGGGTTACGAGCAGTACTTC
. | TRBJ2-7 | . | TRBV15 | CATSRDPPGAYEQYF | TGTGCCACCAGCAGAGATCCACCAGGGGCGTACGAGCAGTACTTC
TRBD2 | TRBJ2-1 | once | TRBV7-9 | CASGDYSHNEQFF | TGTGCCAGTGGGGACTACTCCCACAATGAGCAGTTCTTC
. | TRBJ1-2 | . | TRBV6-1 | CASSENIGYGYTF | TGTGCCAGCAGTGAAAACATAGGCTATGGCTACACCTTC
TRBD2 | TRBJ2-3 | once | TRBV7-3 | CASSLGTSGGMASTQYF | TGTGCCAGCAGCTTAGGGACTAGCGGGGGAATGGCGTCGACGCAGTATTTT
. | TRBJ2-7 | once | TRBV4-2 | CASSPRDGFFFF | TGTGCCAGCAGCCCACGGGACGGTTTCTTCTTCTTC
TRBD2 | TRBJ2-7 | . | TRBV5-1 | CASSWTSGGAPGEQYF | TGCGCCAGCAGCTGGACTAGCGGGGGGGCCCCCGGGGAGCAGTACTTC
TRBD1 | TRBJ2-7 | . | TRBV6-6 | CASLDRTSYEQYF | TGTGCCAGTTTGGACAGGACATCCTACGAGCAGTACTTC
TRBD1 | TRBJ1-4 | . | TRBV28 | CASSKWGQGPATNEKLFF | TGTGCCAGCAGTAAGTGGGGACAGGGCCCTGCAACTAATGAAAAACTGTTTTTT
. | TRBJ1-5 | . | TRBV7-2 | CASSPNLGQYSNQPQHF | TGTGCCAGCAGCCCCAATTTGGGGCAGTATAGCAATCAGCCCCAGCATTTT
TRBD2 | TRBJ2-5 | few | TRBV5-1 | CASSLISGGQETQYF | TGCGCCAGCAGCTTGATCAGCGGGGGCCAAGAGACCCAGTACTTC
. | TRBJ2-1 | . | TRBV2 | CASSTAMVTEQFF | TGTGCCAGTTCCACAGCGATGGTGACGGAGCAGTTCTTC